The present TCR beta chain was sequenced within a study of cytomegalovirus exposure and HLA in healthy donors. Overall study context: An earlier analysis found 117 million unique TCR beta sequences from about 190 million T cells. Study-level results: The study labeled under 200 TCR beta chains cytomegalovirus-associated.

Primers: 60 Vbeta forward and 13 Jbeta reverse. The data were produced by immunoSEQ multiplex PCR, yet TCRdb's version contains in-frame clones alone and is incomplete. Found here are more than 95,000 clones, 76% of them singletons; the top ten hold over 8%. In the case of this clone: The antigen remains unidentified.

The CDR3 is 16 amino acids. CDR1 and CDR2 (germline): MNHEY, SMNVEV (reference sequence). V was trimmed by 6 bases and J by 2 bases, leaving 18 bases between them. This chain uses TRBV27 with TRBJ2-3, with D possibly being TRBD1 (7 bases). The sequenced sample was PBMCs. This receptor was identified in a man aged 40-55 years in good health and CMV-seropositive. CDR3 sequence: CASRLVGGTVTDTQYF. The DNA for the CDR3 is TGTGCCAGCAGATTAGTAGGGGGGACAGTCACAGATACGCAGTATTTT.